This T cell receptor (beta chain) was recovered during a study of vaccination and CD4 T cells after COVID-19. Study in general: Post-COVID samples had a sampling time that fell a median around 93 days after diagnosis (range 35 to 161). Study findings and constraints: Vaccine-specific clones numbering 304 of 307 showed spike mono-reactivity in convalescent patients.

TCRdb re-called the PCR reads through MiXCR, storing one row per CDR3 protein. Of 11,000 to 15,000 distinct CDR3 sequences in the sample, more than 55% are singletons; the top ten hold around 1.1%. Only one count was recorded for this clonotype. Its target is unknown. Germline CDR1 reads SGHTA; CDR2 reads FQGNSA. Trimming cost V 2 bases and J 8 bases, with 13 bases left between them. The CDR3 is 14 residues long. The genes are TRBV7-2 and TRBJ2-4, with D unclear. The TCR originated in a human donor who had recovered from COVID-19. The material sequenced was CD4+ T cells from blood, taken after SARS-CoV-2 vaccination. CDR3 nucleotide sequence: TGTGCCAGCAGCTTACTGGATCCCCGCGACATTCAGTACTTC. Translating it yields CASSLLDPRDIQYF.